This is a list of T cell receptor beta chains from one sample in a study of blood T cell repertoires in COVID-19. Only in-frame clones appear in the TCRdb table, and some are missing; sequencing was by immunoSEQ multiplex PCR. Of about 44,000 clones in the sample, approximately 82% were seen once. The sequencing sample was made of peripheral blood. The receptors shown here come from an older woman with acute or convalescent COVID-19. Each CDR3 is given with its conserved first and last residue. A D gene is named only where the DNA matches it firmly. Expanded clones get a size class; other rows say once, few or many, or leave the size out.

-	TRBD1	TRBJ2-2	TRBV11-2	CASAFTGDYTGELFF	TGTGCCAGCGCGTTTACAGGGGATTACACCGGGGAGCTGTTTTTT
once	TRBD2	TRBJ2-1	TRBV10-3	CAISGGGLAGGYNEQFF	TGTGCCATCAGTGGGGGCGGACTAGCGGGAGGGTACAATGAGCAGTTCTTC
-	-	TRBJ2-7	TRBV10-3	CAIRGTGISYEQYF	TGTGCCATCCGCGGGACTGGCATCTCCTACGAGCAGTACTTC
-	TRBD2	TRBJ2-1	TRBV5-1	CASSLELADFYNEQFF	TGCGCCAGCAGCTTGGAACTAGCGGATTTCTACAATGAGCAGTTCTTC
-	TRBD1	TRBJ2-2	TRBV27	CASSSRTGLSGFALGPTGELFF	TGTGCCAGCAGTTCTCGGACAGGTCTCTCGGGTTTCGCCCTAGGTCCCACCGGGGAGCTGTTTTTT
-	TRBD2	TRBJ2-7	TRBV7-2	CASSPSRTSGKAEQYF	TGTGCCAGCAGCCCTTCCCGGACTAGCGGGAAGGCCGAGCAGTACTTC
-	TRBD2	TRBJ2-5	TRBV10-1	CASSEGTSVQETQYF	TGCGCCAGCAGTGAGGGGACTAGCGTCCAAGAGACCCAGTACTTC
-	-	TRBJ1-1	TRBV7-9	CASSPITTEAFF	TGTGCCAGCAGCCCTATAACCACTGAAGCTTTCTTT
-	TRBD1	TRBJ1-1	TRBV5-4	CASSLGQGVTEAFF	TGTGCCAGCAGCTTGGGACAGGGGGTCACTGAAGCTTTCTTT
-	TRBD1	TRBJ2-7	TRBV7-6	CASSSSTGLEQYF	TGTGCCAGCAGCTCATCGACAGGGCTCGAGCAGTACTTC
-	-	TRBJ1-1	TRBV6-5	CASSPRISENTEAFF	TGTGCCAGCAGTCCGCGGATCTCTGAGAACACTGAAGCTTTCTTT
-	TRBD1	TRBJ2-2	TRBV11-2	CASSLGQGITTGELFF	TGTGCCAGCAGCTTAGGACAGGGGATCACCACCGGGGAGCTGTTTTTT
few	TRBD2	TRBJ2-1	TRBV7-9	CASSSQNKMTSGSSHEQFF	TGTGCCAGCAGCTCGCAAAATAAGATGACTAGCGGGAGCAGTCATGAGCAGTTCTTC
-	-	TRBJ2-3	TRBV2	CASRGGPRATDTQYF	TGTGCCAGCAGGGGCGGGCCCCGGGCAACAGATACGCAGTATTTT
-	TRBD1	TRBJ2-7	TRBV7-3	CASSLTDRAEQYF	TGTGCCAGCAGCTTAACGGACAGGGCCGAGCAGTACTTC
-	TRBD1	TRBJ1-2	TRBV11-2	CASSLAQTGTYGYTF	TGTGCCAGCAGCTTAGCGCAGACAGGGACCTATGGCTACACCTTC
-	TRBD1	TRBJ1-2	TRBV7-9	CASSLAAGGHGYTF	TGTGCCAGCAGCTTAGCGGCAGGGGGCCATGGCTACACCTTC
-	TRBD2	TRBJ2-7	TRBV19	CASSPGLEYEQYF	TGTGCCAGTAGTCCCGGACTAGAGTACGAGCAGTACTTC
-	-	TRBJ2-7	TRBV5-1	CASSLVGVGGYEQYF	TGCGCCAGCAGCTTGGTTGGCGTCGGGGGCTACGAGCAGTACTTC
-	TRBD1	TRBJ1-3	TRBV29-1	CSVKRGTGAGNTIYF	TGCAGCGTTAAACGGGGTACAGGGGCCGGAAACACCATATATTTT
-	TRBD2	TRBJ2-7	TRBV7-8	CASSLAGGAGDGEQYF	TGTGCCAGCAGCTTAGCAGGGGGAGCGGGAGACGGCGAGCAGTACTTC
-	-	TRBJ2-7	TRBV9	CASSEGGGSSGYEQYF	TGTGCCAGCAGCGAGGGCGGAGGGAGCTCAGGATACGAGCAGTACTTC
-	-	TRBJ1-2	TRBV24-1	CATSDPPTGGYTF	TGTGCCACCAGTGACCCACCGACAGGTGGCTACACCTTC
-	-	TRBJ1-1	TRBV6-6	CASSRLGGRDTEAFF	TGTGCCAGCAGTCGACTCGGGGGGCGCGACACTGAAGCTTTCTTT
once	TRBD2	TRBJ2-5	TRBV6-2/TRBV6-3	CASSRTSGVQETQYF	TGTGCCAGCAGTAGGACTAGCGGAGTCCAAGAGACCCAGTACTTC
-	-	TRBJ2-3	TRBV4-1	CASSQVAADRTDTQYF	TGCGCCAGCAGCCAAGTAGCGGCGGACCGCACAGATACGCAGTATTTT
-	-	TRBJ2-2	TRBV7-8	CASSLAEGVGELFF	TGTGCCAGCAGCTTAGCGGAGGGCGTCGGGGAGCTGTTTTTT
-	-	TRBJ2-7	TRBV5-4	CATTSQTGGLYEQYF	TGTGCCACTACGTCCCAGACCGGAGGGCTATACGAGCAGTACTTC
-	TRBD1	TRBJ1-1	TRBV30	CACNQQGNKNTEAFF	TGTGCCTGTAACCAACAGGGGAATAAGAACACTGAAGCTTTCTTT
few	TRBD2	TRBJ2-2	TRBV6-2/TRBV6-3	CASSRPLAGGRTGELFF	TGTGCCAGCAGCCGTCCACTAGCGGGAGGTAGGACCGGGGAGCTGTTTTTT
-	-	TRBJ2-1	TRBV3-1/TRBV3-2	CASSQEWGTFYEQFF	TGTGCCAGCAGCCAAGAATGGGGCACCTTCTATGAGCAGTTCTTC
-	-	TRBJ1-2	TRBV19	CASRSSGEANYGYTF	TGTGCCAGTAGGAGTTCGGGGGAGGCTAACTATGGCTACACCTTC
-	-	TRBJ2-6	TRBV11-2	CASSLTGVRTGANVLTF	TGTGCCAGCAGCTTAACAGGAGTACGGACTGGGGCCAACGTCCTGACTTTC
-	TRBD1	TRBJ2-7	TRBV12-3/TRBV12-4	CASSSGTGRRQYF	TGTGCCAGCAGTTCAGGGACAGGGCGAAGGCAGTACTTC
-	-	TRBJ1-2	TRBV6-4	CASSDSKPLTRGNYGYTF	TGTGCCAGCAGTGACTCGAAACCCTTGACCCGAGGCAACTATGGCTACACCTTC
-	-	TRBJ2-7	TRBV19	CASSSLLAPNTYEQYF	TGTGCCAGTAGTAGCCTCCTAGCGCCCAATACCTACGAGCAGTACTTC
-	TRBD2	TRBJ2-1	TRBV12-5	CASGSTTGTGLAGLGRRYNEQFF	TGTGCTAGTGGTTCAACGACAGGGACGGGACTAGCGGGTCTAGGGAGGCGATACAATGAGCAGTTCTTC
-	-	TRBJ2-7	TRBV6-5	CASSYSNSYEQYF	TGTGCCAGCAGTTACTCGAACAGCTACGAGCAGTACTTC